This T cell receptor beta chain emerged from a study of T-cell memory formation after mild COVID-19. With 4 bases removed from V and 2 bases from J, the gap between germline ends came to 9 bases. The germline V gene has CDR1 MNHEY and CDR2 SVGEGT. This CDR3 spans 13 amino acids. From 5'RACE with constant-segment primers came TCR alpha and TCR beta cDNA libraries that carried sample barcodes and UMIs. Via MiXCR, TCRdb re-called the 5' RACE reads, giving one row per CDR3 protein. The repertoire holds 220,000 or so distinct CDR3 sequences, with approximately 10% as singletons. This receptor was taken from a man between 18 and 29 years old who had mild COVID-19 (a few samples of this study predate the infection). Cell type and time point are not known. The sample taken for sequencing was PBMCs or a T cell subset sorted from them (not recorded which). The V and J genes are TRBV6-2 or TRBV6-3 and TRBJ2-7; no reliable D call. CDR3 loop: CASSLVNTYEQYV. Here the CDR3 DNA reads TGTGCCAGCAGTTTAGTGAACACCTACGAGCAGTACGTC.